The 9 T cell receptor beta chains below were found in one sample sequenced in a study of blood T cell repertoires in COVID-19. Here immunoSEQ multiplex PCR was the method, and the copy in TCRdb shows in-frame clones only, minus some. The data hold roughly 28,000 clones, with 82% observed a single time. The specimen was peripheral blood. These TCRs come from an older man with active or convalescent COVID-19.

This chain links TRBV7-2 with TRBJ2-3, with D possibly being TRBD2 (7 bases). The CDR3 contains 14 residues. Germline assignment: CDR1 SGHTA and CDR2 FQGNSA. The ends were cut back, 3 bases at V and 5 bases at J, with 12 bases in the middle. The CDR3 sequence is CASSFTGGQDTQYF. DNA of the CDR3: TGTGCCAGCAGCTTTACGGGGGGCCAAGATACGCAGTATTTT.

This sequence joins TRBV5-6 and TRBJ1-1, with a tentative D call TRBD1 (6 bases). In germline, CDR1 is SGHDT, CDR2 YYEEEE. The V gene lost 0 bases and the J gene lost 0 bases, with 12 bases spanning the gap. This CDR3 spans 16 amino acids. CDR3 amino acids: CASSLAGSGVNTEAFF. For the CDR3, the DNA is TGTGCCAGCAGCTTGGCCGGGTCAGGGGTGAACACTGAAGCTTTCTTT.

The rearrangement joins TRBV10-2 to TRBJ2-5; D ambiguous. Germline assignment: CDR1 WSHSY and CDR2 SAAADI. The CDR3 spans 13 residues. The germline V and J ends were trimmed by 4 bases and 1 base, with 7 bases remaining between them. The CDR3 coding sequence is TGCGCCAGCAGTGTTAGCAGCCAAGAGACCCAGTACTTC. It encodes CASSVSSQETQYF.

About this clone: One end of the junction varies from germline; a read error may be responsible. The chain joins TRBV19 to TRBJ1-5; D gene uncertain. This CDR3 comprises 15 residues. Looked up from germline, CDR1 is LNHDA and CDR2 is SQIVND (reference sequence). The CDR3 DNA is TGTGTCAGTACGACGGGAGGGATTGTCAATCAGCCCCAGCATTTT. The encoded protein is CVSTTGGIVNQPQHF.

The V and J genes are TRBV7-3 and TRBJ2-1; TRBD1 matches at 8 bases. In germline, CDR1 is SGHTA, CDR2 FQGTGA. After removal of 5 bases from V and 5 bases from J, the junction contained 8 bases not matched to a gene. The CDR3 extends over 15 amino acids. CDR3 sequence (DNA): TGTGCCAGCAGCCTACAGGGGGTGGCTAACAATGAGCAGTTCTTC. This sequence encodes CASSLQGVANNEQFF.

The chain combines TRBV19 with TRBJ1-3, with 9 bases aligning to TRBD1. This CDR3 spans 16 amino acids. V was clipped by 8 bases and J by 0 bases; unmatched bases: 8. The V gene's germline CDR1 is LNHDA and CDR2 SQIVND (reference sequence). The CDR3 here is CASAQGAYSSGNTIYF. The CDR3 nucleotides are TGTGCCAGTGCACAGGGGGCGTACAGCTCTGGAAACACCATATATTTT.

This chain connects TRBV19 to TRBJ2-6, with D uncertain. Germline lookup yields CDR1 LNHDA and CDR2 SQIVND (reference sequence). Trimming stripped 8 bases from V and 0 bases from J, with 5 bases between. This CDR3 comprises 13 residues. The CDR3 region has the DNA TGTGCCAGTTCCATCTCTGGGGCCAACGTCCTGACTTTC. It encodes CASSISGANVLTF.

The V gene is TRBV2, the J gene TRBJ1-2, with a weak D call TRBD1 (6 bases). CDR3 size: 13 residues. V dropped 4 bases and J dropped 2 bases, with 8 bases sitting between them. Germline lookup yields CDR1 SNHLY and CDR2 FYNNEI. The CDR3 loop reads CASSGQANYGYTF. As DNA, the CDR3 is TGTGCCAGCAGTGGACAGGCGAACTATGGCTACACCTTC.

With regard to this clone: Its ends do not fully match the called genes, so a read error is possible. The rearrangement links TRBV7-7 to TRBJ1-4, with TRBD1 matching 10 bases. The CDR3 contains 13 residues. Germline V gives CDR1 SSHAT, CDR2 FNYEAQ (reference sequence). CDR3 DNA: TGTGCTAGCAGCAGGGACAGGGGCGAAAAACTGTTTTTT. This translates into CASSRDRGEKLFF.